Listed below are T cell receptor beta chains from one sample, sequenced in a study of T-cell memory formation after mild COVID-19. TCRdb used MiXCR to reprocess the 5' RACE reads, holding one entry per CDR3 protein. The top ten clones hold around 12% of a sample with roughly 450,000 distinct CDR3 sequences, 15% to 20% of them seen once. Sequencing input: PBMCs or a T cell subset sorted from them (not recorded which). These receptor sequences come from an adult woman who had mild COVID-19 (a few samples of this study predate the infection). Cell type and time point are not known. Each CDR3 is given with its conserved first and last residue. A D gene is named only where the DNA matches it firmly. Not all rows give a size; the values are once, few, many and, for expanded clones, a class.

v_gene	d_gene	j_gene	abundance	CDR3nt	CDR3aa
TRBV10-3	-	TRBJ1-2	few	TGTGCCATCAGTGAGCCAGGGACGTCCCTCTATGGCTACACCTTC	CAISEPGTSLYGYTF
TRBV20-1	-	TRBJ1-1	-	TGCAGTGCTAGAGATCTTGGACACCCTGGTAGCACTGAAGCTTTCTTT	CSARDLGHPGSTEAFF
TRBV6-1	-	TRBJ1-1	once	TGTGCCAGCAGGGACGGGAACACTGAAGCTTTCTTT	CASRDGNTEAFF
TRBV12-3/TRBV12-4	-	TRBJ2-1	many	TGTGCCAGCACCTTGGACAGAAGCAATGAGCAGTTCTTC	CASTLDRSNEQFF
TRBV6-2/TRBV6-3	TRBD1	TRBJ2-7	few	TGTGCCAGCAGTCAACAGGGGGGAGGCTACGAGCAGTACTTC	CASSQQGGGYEQYF
TRBV4-2	-	TRBJ2-1	-	TGTGCCAGCAGCCAAGATGAGTACAATGAGCAGTTCTTC	CASSQDEYNEQFF
TRBV5-1	-	TRBJ2-7	few	TGCGCCAGCAGCAGGTCAGGGGACCGCTCAGGGGAGCAGTACTTC	CASSRSGDRSGEQYF
TRBV20-1	TRBD1	TRBJ2-2	-	TGCAGTGCTTCGGGACAGCGTGCCGGGGAGCTGTTTTTT	CSASGQRAGELFF
TRBV10-3	TRBD1	TRBJ1-1	-	TGTGCCATCAGTGAAATTGGGACAGGGGGCTACACTGAAGCTTTCTTT	CAISEIGTGGYTEAFF
TRBV12-3/TRBV12-4	TRBD2	TRBJ2-5	many	TGTGCCAGCGGACTAGATGAAGAGACCCAGTACTTC	CASGLDEETQYF
TRBV7-3	-	TRBJ2-7	few	TGTGCCAGCAGCTACCGACAGCTCTACGAGCAGTACTTC	CASSYRQLYEQYF
TRBV6-5	-	TRBJ1-1	-	TGTGCCAGCAGCTCTAGGGGAGCCACTGAAGCTTTCTTT	CASSSRGATEAFF
TRBV5-6	-	TRBJ2-7	few	TGTGCCAGCAGCTTTAGCCGATACGAGCAGTACTTC	CASSFSRYEQYF
TRBV24-1	-	TRBJ2-5	few	TGTGCCACCAGTGATAGGACAAAGTACCAAGAGACCCAGTACTTC	CATSDRTKYQETQYF
TRBV18	-	TRBJ2-3	few	TGTGCCAGCTCGCAGAGACAGGCCGATACGCAGTATTTT	CASSQRQADTQYF
TRBV9	-	TRBJ1-1	-	TGTGCCAGCAGCGTAGCAGGCTCAAGGACCCCGGACACTGAAGCTTTCTTT	CASSVAGSRTPDTEAFF
TRBV20-1	-	TRBJ2-5	few	TGCAGTGCTAGGTCCGGGACACGGAGTAAAGAGACCCAGTACTTC	CSARSGTRSKETQYF
TRBV12-3/TRBV12-4	-	TRBJ1-2	few	TGTGCCAGCAGCCGAGACAACTATGGCTACACCTTC	CASSRDNYGYTF